These 8 T cell receptor beta chains originate from one sample sequenced in a study of CD8+ T cells in alopecia areata. Extraction of RNA preceded its reverse transcription into cDNA, which served as the sequencing template. The protocol was immunoSEQ multiplex PCR, while the TCRdb copy is restricted to in-frame clones and leaves out a portion. The repertoire holds some 180,000 clones, with about 51% as singletons. As to treatment: oral pan-JAK inhibitor, 5-10 mg twice daily. Sequenced here: CD8+ T cells sorted from blood, sampled around week 53, from a patient treated with tofacitinib. The receptors shown here come from a human donor with alopecia areata.

The chain has TRBV30 and TRBJ1-1; D unclear. Germline V gene sequence: CDR1 GTSNPN, CDR2 SVGIG (reference sequence). The CDR3 totals 13 residues. V was trimmed by 3 bases and J by 1 base, leaving 9 bases between them. CDR3 loop: CAWSESQNTEAFF. The CDR3 DNA sequence: TGTGCCTGGAGCGAAAGCCAGAACACTGAAGCTTTCTTT. The whole variable domain, filled in from reference TRBV30 and TRBJ1-1, reads SQTIHQWPATLVQPVGSPLSLECTVEGTSNPNLYWYRQAAGRGLQLLFYSVGIGQISSEVPQNLSASRPQDRQFILSSKKLLLSDSGFYLCAWSESQNTEAFFGQGTRLTVV.

This clone has just a few counts. V and J are TRBV29-1 and TRBJ2-3, with TRBD1 matching over 7 bases. Unmatched junction bases numbered 10, after V lost 5 bases and J lost 5 bases. The V gene's germline CDR1 is SQVTM and CDR2 ANQGSEA. The CDR3 has 14 residues. The CDR3 DNA follows: TGCAGCGTTCAAGGGGGCCCTAAAATAGATACGCAGTATTTT. It is translated as CSVQGGPKIDTQYF.

The chain joins TRBV7-8 to TRBJ2-7, with no clear D. Germline V gene lookup returns CDR1 SGHVS and CDR2 FQNEAQ. Trimming cost V 5 bases and J 3 bases, with 11 bases left between them. The CDR3 totals 13 residues. The CDR3 spells CASSIPRNYEQYF. The CDR3, as DNA: TGTGCCAGCAGCATCCCTAGGAACTACGAGCAGTACTTC.

The chain has TRBV6-5 and TRBJ2-2; TRBD1 agrees at 7 bases. V shed 2 bases, J shed 2 bases, and the junction held 2 bases outside the gene matches. The CDR3 runs 15 residues. Looked up from germline, CDR1 is MNHEY and CDR2 is SVGAGI. This CDR3 is CASSYGTENTGELFF. DNA of the CDR3: TGTGCCAGCAGTTACGGGACAGAAAACACCGGGGAGCTGTTTTTT.

The chain carries TRBV29-1 and TRBJ2-7; 7 positions match TRBD2. This CDR3 is built from 13 residues. CDR1 and CDR2 (germline): SQVTM, ANQGSEA. Trimming took 4 bases from V and 7 from J; bases not matched to a gene: 10. CDR3 in DNA: TGCAGCGTTGGTCGGGACTACCTTAGAGAGCAGTACTTC. The encoded protein is CSVGRDYLREQYF.

The chain recombines TRBV27 with TRBJ1-5; maybe TRBD1 (5 bases). This CDR3 spans 15 amino acids. V was clipped by 6 bases and J by 3 bases, with 15 bases between them. Germline V gives CDR1 MNHEY, CDR2 SMNVEV (reference sequence). CDR3 amino acids: CASRIIGGDNQPQHF. The CDR3 nucleotides read TGTGCCAGCAGAATCATAGGAGGGGACAATCAGCCCCAGCATTTT.

The rearrangement uses TRBV5-6 and TRBJ1-2; D not resolved. The V gene's germline CDR1 is SGHDT and CDR2 YYEEEE. Trimming shortened V by 3 bases and J by 3 bases, and 12 bases separated the two germline ends. This CDR3 is 14 amino acids long. CDR3 residues: CASSSGPVDYGYTF. CDR3 bases: TGTGCCAGCAGCTCCGGGCCCGTGGACTATGGCTACACCTTC.

V and J are TRBV7-9 and TRBJ1-2; TRBD1 matches 8 bases. The ends lost 5 bases at V and 0 bases at J; junction bases unmatched: 2. CDR1 is SEHNR, CDR2 FQNEAQ, per germline (reference sequence). The CDR3 loop spans 14 amino acids. The CDR3 DNA is TGTGCCAGCAGCGACAGGGGTACTAACTATGGCTACACCTTC. Encoded protein: CASSDRGTNYGYTF.